What follows describes a single TCR beta chain. This record comes from a study of T-cell reconstitution after alpha-beta-depleted transplantation in children. A library of TCRbeta sequences, prepared with unique molecular identifiers, was generated. TCRdb recomputed calls from the PCR reads with MiXCR, one row per CDR3 protein. The data contain approximately 340,000 distinct CDR3 sequences, about 9.4% of them seen just once; the ten biggest clones take up around 2.5%. The TCR sequence derives from a human donor who donated a stem cell graft to a child with acute lymphoblastic leukemia. Sequenced material: PBMCs from the stem cell graft donor, taken from the stem cell graft.

CDR3 in DNA: TGCGCCAGCAGCCAAGATCACTCTGTCCGCGGACAGGGGGGCTACGAGCAGTACTTC. Residues: CASSQDHSVRGQGGYEQYF. J is TRBJ2-7 and V is TRBV4-3; 10 bases are shared with TRBD1. V was pared by 0 bases and J by 3 bases, with 14 bases of the junction left unmatched. The CDR3 spans 19 residues. Germline CDR1 LGHNA, CDR2 YSLEER.